This passage covers 5 T cell receptor beta chains from one sample sequenced in a study of cytomegalovirus exposure and HLA in healthy donors. With 60 Vbeta and 13 Jbeta primers, the PCR was carried out. TCRdb's copy holds only in-frame clones and misses some; the assay was immunoSEQ multiplex PCR. Of more than 95,000 clones listed, roughly 80% are singletons. The sequenced material came from PBMCs. The receptor source for this set is a man aged 18 to 29 in good health and CMV-seropositive.

The sample holds many counts of this clone. The chain employs TRBV6-1 and TRBJ1-6, with D hard to call. V was cut by 4 bases and J by 8 bases, with 18 bases left in between. CDR1 is MNHNS, CDR2 SASEGT, per germline. The CDR3 contains 16 residues. The CDR3, as DNA: TGTGCCAGCAGTGTTGACGGCGGCGGGTTGGATTCACCCCTCCACTTT. It translates to CASSVDGGGLDSPLHF.

The J gene is TRBJ2-3, the V gene TRBV5-1; no clear D. The CDR3 spans 16 residues. Germline CDR1 and CDR2: SGHRS and YFSETQ. Trimming stripped 0 bases from V and 2 bases from J, with 13 bases between. The CDR3 loop reads CASSLAQAQNTDTQYF. CDR3 in DNA: TGCGCCAGCAGCTTGGCCCAGGCCCAGAACACAGATACGCAGTATTTT.

The chain uses TRBV5-1 and TRBJ2-2; TRBD1 aligns across 10 bases. The junction had 5 bases not matched to a gene; V was cut back by 2 bases and J by 7 bases. This CDR3 has 15 residues. Per the germline V gene, CDR1 is SGHRS and CDR2 is YFSETQ. The CDR3 loop reads CASSFRQGAGGELFF. In DNA form, the CDR3 reads TGCGCCAGCAGCTTTAGACAGGGGGCCGGCGGGGAGCTGTTTTTT.

The chain carries TRBV7-8 and TRBJ2-7, with D possibly matching TRBD2 (5 bases). The CDR3 consists of 14 residues. The germline V gene encodes CDR1 SGHVS and CDR2 FQNEAQ. V was cut by 2 bases and J by 6 bases, with 14 bases left in between. The CDR3 DNA reads TGTGCCAGCAGCTTATCGGGATTCTGGGGCGAGCAGTACTTC. Amino acid sequence: CASSLSGFWGEQYF.

The chain links TRBV6-6 to TRBJ1-1; D uncertain. Trimming took off 8 bases at V and 4 bases at J, with 11 bases between the two ends. The CDR3 runs to 12 residues. The germline gives CDR1 MNHNY, CDR2 SVGAGI (reference sequence). In nucleotides, the CDR3 is TGTGCCAGCGGTGAGGGAAGCACTGAAGCTTTCTTT. Amino acids: CASGEGSTEAFF.